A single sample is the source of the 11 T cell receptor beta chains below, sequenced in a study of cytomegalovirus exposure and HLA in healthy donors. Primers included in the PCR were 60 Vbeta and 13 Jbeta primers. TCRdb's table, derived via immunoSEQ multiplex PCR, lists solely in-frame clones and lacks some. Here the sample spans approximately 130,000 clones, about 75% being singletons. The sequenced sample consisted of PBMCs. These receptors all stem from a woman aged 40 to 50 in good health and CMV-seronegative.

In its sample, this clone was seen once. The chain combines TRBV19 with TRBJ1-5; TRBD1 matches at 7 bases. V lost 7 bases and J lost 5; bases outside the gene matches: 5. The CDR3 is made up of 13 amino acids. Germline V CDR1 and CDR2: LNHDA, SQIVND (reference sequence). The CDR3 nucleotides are TGTGCCAGTATCGACAGGGAGGATCAGCCCCAGCATTTT. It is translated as CASIDREDQPQHF.

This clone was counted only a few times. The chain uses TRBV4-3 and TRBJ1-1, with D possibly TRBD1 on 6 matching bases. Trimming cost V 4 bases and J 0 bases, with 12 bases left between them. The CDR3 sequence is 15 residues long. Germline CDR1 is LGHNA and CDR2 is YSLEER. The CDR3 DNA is TGCGCCAGCAGCCGTGTAGGGGACATGAACACTGAAGCTTTCTTT. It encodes CASSRVGDMNTEAFF.

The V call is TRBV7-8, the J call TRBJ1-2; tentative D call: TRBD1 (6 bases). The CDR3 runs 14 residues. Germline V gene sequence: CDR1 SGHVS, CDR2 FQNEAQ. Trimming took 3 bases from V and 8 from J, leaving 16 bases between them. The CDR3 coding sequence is TGTGCCAGCAGCTTGATGGAACACAGGGACGGCTACACCTTC. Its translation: CASSLMEHRDGYTF.

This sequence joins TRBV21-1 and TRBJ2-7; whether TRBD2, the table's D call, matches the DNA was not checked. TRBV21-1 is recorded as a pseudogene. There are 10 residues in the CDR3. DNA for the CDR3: TGTTCCGACTGGTCCTACGAGCAGTACTTC. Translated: CSDWSYEQYF.

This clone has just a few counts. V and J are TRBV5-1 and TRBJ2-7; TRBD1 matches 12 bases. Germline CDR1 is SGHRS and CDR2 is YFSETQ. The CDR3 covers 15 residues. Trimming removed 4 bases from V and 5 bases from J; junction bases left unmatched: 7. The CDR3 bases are TGCGCCAGCAGCCCCCGGGACAGGGGGCCCGACGAGCAGTACTTC. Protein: CASSPRDRGPDEQYF.

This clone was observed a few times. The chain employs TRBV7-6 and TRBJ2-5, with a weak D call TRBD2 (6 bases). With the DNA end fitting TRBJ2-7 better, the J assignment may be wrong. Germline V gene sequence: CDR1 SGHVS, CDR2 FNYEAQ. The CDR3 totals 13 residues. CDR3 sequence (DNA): TGTGCCAGCAGCTTAGAAGGGACTCGCGAGCAGTACTTC. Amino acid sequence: CASSLEGTREQYF.

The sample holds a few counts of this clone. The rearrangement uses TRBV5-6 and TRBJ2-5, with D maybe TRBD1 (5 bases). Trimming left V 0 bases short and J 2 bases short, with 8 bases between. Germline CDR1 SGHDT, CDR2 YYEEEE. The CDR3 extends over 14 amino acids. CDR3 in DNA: TGTGCCAGCAGCTTGGCCCCAGGGCAAGAGACCCAGTACTTC. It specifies CASSLAPGQETQYF. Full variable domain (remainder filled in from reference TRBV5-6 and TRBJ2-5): DAGVTQSPTHLIKTRGQQVTLRCSPKSGHDTVSWYQQALGQGPQFIFQYYEEEERQRGNFPDRFSGHQFPNYSSELNVNALLLGDSALYLCASSLAPGQETQYFGPGTRLLVL.

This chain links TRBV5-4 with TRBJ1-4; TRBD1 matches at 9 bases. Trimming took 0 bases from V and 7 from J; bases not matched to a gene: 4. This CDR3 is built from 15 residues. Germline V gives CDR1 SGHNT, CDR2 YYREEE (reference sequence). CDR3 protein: CASSLEGDRVEKLFF. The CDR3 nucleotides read TGTGCCAGCAGCTTGGAGGGGGACAGGGTTGAAAAACTGTTTTTT.

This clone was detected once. This CDR3 is CAIRGAGVPKGTDTQYF. The CDR3, as DNA: TGTGCCATCAGAGGAGCGGGGGTGCCGAAGGGCACAGATACGCAGTATTTT. The chain has TRBV10-3 and TRBJ2-3, with 8 nucleotides matching TRBD2. The germline gives CDR1 ENHRY, CDR2 SYGVKD. The CDR3 contains 17 residues. V was clipped by 6 bases and J by 1 base; unmatched bases: 12.

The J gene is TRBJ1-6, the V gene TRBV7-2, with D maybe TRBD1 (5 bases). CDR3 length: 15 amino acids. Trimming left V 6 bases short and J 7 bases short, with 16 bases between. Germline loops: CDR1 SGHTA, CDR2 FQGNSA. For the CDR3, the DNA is TGTGCCAGCAGTAAGGAGGGGCAAAGGAATTCACCCCTCCACTTT. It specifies CASSKEGQRNSPLHF. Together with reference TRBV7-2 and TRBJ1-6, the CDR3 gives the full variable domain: GAGVSQSPSNKVTEKGKDVELRCDPISGHTALYWYRQSLGQGLEFLIYFQGNSAPDKSGLPSDRFSAERTGGSVSTLTIQRTQQEDSAVYLCASSKEGQRNSPLHFGNGTRLTVT.

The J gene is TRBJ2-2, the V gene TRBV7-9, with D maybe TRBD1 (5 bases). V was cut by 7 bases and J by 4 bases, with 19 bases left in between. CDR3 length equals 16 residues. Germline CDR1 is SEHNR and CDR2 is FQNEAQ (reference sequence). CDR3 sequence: CASTLGAGLGTGELFF. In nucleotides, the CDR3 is TGTGCCAGCACCCTAGGGGCAGGGCTGGGCACCGGGGAGCTGTTTTTT.